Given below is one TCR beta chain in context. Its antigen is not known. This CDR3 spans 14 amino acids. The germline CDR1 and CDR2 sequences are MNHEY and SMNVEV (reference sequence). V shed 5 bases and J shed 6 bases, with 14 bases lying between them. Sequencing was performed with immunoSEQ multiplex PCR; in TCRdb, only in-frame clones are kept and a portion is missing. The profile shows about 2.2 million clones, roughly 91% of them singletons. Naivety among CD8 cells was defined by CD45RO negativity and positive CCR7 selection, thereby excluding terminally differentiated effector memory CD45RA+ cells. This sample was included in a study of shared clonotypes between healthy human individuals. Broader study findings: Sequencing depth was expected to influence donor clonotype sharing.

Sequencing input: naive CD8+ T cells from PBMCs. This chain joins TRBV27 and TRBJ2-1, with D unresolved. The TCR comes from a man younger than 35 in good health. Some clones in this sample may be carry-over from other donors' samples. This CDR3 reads CASSPWTVPNEQFF. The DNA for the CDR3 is TGTGCCAGCAGTCCATGGACGGTTCCCAATGAGCAGTTCTTC.